Sequencing of this T cell receptor (beta chain) was carried out in a study of technical replicates of blood from a few donors. This table comes from immunoSEQ multiplex PCR, and its TCRdb copy is limited to in-frame clones, with some not included. This sample has about 80,000 clones, with 95% to 98% found just once. V gave up 4 bases and J gave up 0 bases, with 10 bases separating them. Germline CDR1 is MDHEN and CDR2 is SYDVKM. The CDR3 length is 16 residues. The source material was T cells isolated from PBMCs. The sequence was obtained from a human donor in good health. This sequence joins TRBV28 and TRBJ1-6; D gene uncertain. The CDR3 bases are TGTGCCAGCAGTTCTCATAGGAGCTCCTATAATTCACCCCTCCACTTT. It translates to CASSSHRSSYNSPLHF.